A single T cell receptor beta chain is shown here with its context. Its antigen is undetermined. The data stem from a study of blood T cells in healthy people across ages. The study, taken as a whole, reports: Older age went with lower TCR beta diversity per million T cells, in a roughly linear way.

V was clipped by 6 bases and J by 1 base; unmatched bases: 11. Germline V gives CDR1 SGHAT, CDR2 FQNNGV. This CDR3 has 17 amino acids. Primers used in a second PCR of roughly 6 to 12 cycles were a sample-barcoded 5' primer and a J-beta primer mix. TCRdb reanalysed the 5' RACE reads using MiXCR and keeps one entry per CDR3 protein. The sample lists 800,000 to 900,000 distinct CDR3 sequences, approximately 67% occurring once. Isolation recovered at least 6 million PBMCs from every sample. RNA extraction gave at least 5 micrograms of total RNA per sample. The genes are TRBV11-2 and TRBJ2-3; TRBD2 aligns across 9 bases. The clonotype was recovered from a man aged 25 to 45 in good health. Sequencing was performed on blood. The CDR3 loop reads CASSPTEAGGRTDTQYF. DNA of the CDR3: TGTGCCAGCAGTCCCACTGAAGCGGGGGGTCGCACAGATACGCAGTATTTT.